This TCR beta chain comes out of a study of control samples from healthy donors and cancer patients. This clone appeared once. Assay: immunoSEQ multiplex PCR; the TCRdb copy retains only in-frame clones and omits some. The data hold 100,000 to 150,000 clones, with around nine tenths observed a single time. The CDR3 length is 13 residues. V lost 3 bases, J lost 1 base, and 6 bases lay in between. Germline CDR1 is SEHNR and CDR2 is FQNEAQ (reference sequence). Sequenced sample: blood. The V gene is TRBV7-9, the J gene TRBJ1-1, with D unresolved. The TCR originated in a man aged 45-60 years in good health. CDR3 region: CASSLETNTEAFF. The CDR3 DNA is TGTGCCAGCAGCTTGGAAACGAACACTGAAGCTTTCTTT.